One T cell receptor (beta chain) is described in this entry. Other nucleotide sequences in the sample specify the same CDR3. The source of the sample is a study of shared clonotypes between healthy human individuals. The repertoire was sequenced with immunoSEQ multiplex PCR; TCRdb's copy has only in-frame clones and lacks some. In the table there are 2 million to 2.5 million clones, about 94% of which are singletons. Sequenced: naive CD4+ T cells sorted from blood. Indicated subset: CD45RA+ positively selected. This TCR derives from a man younger than 30 in good health.

DNA for the CDR3: TGTGCCAGCAGTGAAACTGGGGGTCCGGATACGCAGTATTTT. The encoded protein is CASSETGGPDTQYF. The chain links TRBV6-1 to TRBJ2-3, with D perhaps being TRBD1 or TRBD2 (5 bases each). The V gene lost 2 bases and the J gene lost 6 bases, with 12 bases spanning the gap. This CDR3 is built from 14 residues. Germline assignment: CDR1 MNHNS and CDR2 SASEGT.